This entry is about one T cell receptor beta chain. The data belong to a study of yellow fever vaccine responses in identical twins. Each CDR3 protein is one row after TCRdb ran MiXCR on the RT-PCR reads. Seen here are over 5,500 distinct CDR3 sequences, about four fifths observed once, and the top ten hold roughly 3.4%. This CDR3 is built from 15 residues. In germline, CDR1 is SGHAT, CDR2 FQNNGV. The germline V and J ends were trimmed by 5 bases and 3 bases, with 17 bases remaining between them. The sample here was T cells from blood (PBMCs), unsorted or a sorted subset (not recorded which), taken before or after yellow fever vaccination (not recorded which). J is TRBJ2-7 and V is TRBV11-2; weak D call: TRBD1 (6 bases). The source of this sequence is a woman younger than 35 who received the yellow fever vaccine. In nucleotides, the CDR3 is TGTGCCAGCAGCCCCCATGCGACAGGAGACTACGAGCAGTACTTC. It encodes CASSPHATGDYEQYF.